This record covers a single T cell receptor beta chain. These data originate in a study of blood T cell repertoires in COVID-19. The CDR3 loop spans 13 amino acids. CDR1 GTSNPN and CDR2 SVGIG come from the germline V gene (reference sequence). Trimming cost V 3 bases and J 6 bases, with 12 bases left between them. Only in-frame clones appear in the TCRdb table, and some are missing; sequencing was by immunoSEQ multiplex PCR. Of more than 65,000 clones detected, roughly four fifths appear once; the ten largest clones hold 5.5% to 8%. This receptor was obtained from a man aged 25-40 years with COVID-19, enrolled during active disease. The specimen sequenced was peripheral blood. The chain combines TRBV30 with TRBJ2-1; maybe TRBD1 (6 bases). CDR3 residues: CAWSRDKSNEQFF. The CDR3 nucleotides read TGTGCCTGGAGCCGGGACAAGTCCAATGAGCAGTTCTTC.